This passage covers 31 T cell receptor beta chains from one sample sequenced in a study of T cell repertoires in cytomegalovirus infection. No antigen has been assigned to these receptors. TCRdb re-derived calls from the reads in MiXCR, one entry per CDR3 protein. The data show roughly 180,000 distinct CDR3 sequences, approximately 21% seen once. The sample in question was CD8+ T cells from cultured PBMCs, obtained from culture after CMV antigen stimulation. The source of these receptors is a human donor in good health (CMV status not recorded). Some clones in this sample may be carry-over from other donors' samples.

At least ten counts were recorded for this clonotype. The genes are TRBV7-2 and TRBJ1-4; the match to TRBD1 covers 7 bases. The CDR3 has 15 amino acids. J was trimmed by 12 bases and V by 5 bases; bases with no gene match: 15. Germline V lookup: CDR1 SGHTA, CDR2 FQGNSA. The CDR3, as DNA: TGTGCCAGCAGCCAACTGACAGGGAGTGGATGGGAACTGTTTTTT. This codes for CASSQLTGSGWELFF.

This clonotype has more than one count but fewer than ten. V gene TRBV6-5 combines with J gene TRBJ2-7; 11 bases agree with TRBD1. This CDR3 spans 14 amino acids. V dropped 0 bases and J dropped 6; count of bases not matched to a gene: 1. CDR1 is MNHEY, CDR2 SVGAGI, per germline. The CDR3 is CASSYSGTGGEQYF. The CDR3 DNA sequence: TGTGCCAGCAGTTACTCAGGGACAGGGGGCGAGCAGTACTTC.

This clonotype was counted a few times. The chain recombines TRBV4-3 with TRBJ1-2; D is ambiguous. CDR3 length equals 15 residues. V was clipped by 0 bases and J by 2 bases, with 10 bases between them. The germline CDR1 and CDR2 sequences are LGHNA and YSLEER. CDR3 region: CASSQEWERNYGYTF. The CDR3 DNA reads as TGCGCCAGCAGCCAAGAATGGGAGAGAAACTATGGCTACACCTTC.

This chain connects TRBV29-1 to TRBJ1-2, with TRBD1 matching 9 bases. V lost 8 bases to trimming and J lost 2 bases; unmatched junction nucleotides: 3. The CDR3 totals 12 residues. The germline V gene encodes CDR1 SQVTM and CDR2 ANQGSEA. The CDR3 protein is CSTTGGNYGYTF. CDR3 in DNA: TGCAGCACGACAGGGGGGAACTATGGCTACACCTTC.

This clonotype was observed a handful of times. The CDR3 spells CASSLEAGGIIEAFF. CDR3 bases: TGTGCCAGCAGCTTAGAAGCAGGGGGAATAATAGAAGCTTTCTTT. V and J are TRBV7-6 and TRBJ1-1, with 7 bases fitting TRBD1. From germline, CDR1 is SGHVS and CDR2 FNYEAQ. This CDR3 region has 15 residues. After removal of 1 base from V and 8 bases from J, the junction contained 10 bases not matched to a gene.

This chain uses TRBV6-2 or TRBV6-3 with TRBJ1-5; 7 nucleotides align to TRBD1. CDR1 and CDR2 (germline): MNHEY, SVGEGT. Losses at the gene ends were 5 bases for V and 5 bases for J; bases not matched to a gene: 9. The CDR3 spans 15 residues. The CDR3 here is CASSPRGGWHQPQHF. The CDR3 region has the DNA TGTGCCAGCAGTCCCCGAGGGGGCTGGCATCAGCCCCAGCATTTT.

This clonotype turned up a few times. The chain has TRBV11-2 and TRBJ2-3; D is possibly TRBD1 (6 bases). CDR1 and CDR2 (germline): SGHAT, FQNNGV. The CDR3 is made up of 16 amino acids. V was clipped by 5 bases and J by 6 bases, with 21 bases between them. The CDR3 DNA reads TGTGCCAGCAGCATCTGGGAACACAGGGTCCCCGATACGCAGTATTTT. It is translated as CASSIWEHRVPDTQYF.

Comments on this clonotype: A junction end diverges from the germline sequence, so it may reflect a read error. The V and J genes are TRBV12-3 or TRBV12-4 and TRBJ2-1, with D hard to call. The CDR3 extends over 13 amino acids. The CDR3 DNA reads TGTGCCAGCAGCTTACAGCGTTACATTGAGCAGTTCTTC. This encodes CASSLQRYIEQFF.

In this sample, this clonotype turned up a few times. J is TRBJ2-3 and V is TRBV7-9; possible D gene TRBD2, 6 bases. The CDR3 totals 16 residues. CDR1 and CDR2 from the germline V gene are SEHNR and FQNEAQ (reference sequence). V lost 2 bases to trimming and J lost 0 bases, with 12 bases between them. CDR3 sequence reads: CASSLYAGPSTDTQYF. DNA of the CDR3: TGTGCCAGCAGCTTATATGCGGGACCTAGCACAGATACGCAGTATTTT. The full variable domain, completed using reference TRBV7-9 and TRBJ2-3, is DTGVSQNPRHKITKRGQNVTFRCDPISEHNRLYWYRQTLGQGPEFLTYFQNEAQLEKSRLLSDRFSAERPKGSFSTLEIQRTEQGDSAMYLCASSLYAGPSTDTQYFGPGTRLTVL.

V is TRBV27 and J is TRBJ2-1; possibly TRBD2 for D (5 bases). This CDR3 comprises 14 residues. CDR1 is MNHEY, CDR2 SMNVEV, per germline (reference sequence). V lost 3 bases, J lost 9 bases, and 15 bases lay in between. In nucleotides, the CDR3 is TGTGCCAGCAGTTTGTACCCGGCCGGAGGTGAGCAGTTCTTC. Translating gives CASSLYPAGGEQFF.

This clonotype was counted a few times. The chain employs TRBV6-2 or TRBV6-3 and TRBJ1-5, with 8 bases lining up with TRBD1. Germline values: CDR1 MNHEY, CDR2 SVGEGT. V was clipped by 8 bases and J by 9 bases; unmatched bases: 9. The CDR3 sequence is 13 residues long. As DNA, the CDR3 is TGTGCCAGCGTAGGGGACAGGACCCCGCCCCAGCATTTT. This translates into CASVGDRTPPQHF.

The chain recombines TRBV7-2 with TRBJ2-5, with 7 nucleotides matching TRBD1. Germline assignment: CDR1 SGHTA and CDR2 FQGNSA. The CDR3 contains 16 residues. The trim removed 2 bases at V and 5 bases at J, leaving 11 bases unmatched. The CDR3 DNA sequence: TGTGCCAGCAGCTTACGCCTGAGACAGGGTGAGGAGACCCAGTACTTC. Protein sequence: CASSLRLRQGEETQYF.

CDR3: CASSYSRAGPHNEQFF. The CDR3 region has the DNA TGTGCCAGCAGTTACTCCAGAGCGGGGCCTCACAATGAGCAGTTCTTC. The chain employs TRBV6-5 and TRBJ2-1; 7 positions match TRBD2. There are 16 residues in the CDR3. Germline values: CDR1 MNHEY, CDR2 SVGAGI. The J segment lost 5 bases and the V segment lost 0 bases, leaving 7 bases of the junction unmatched.

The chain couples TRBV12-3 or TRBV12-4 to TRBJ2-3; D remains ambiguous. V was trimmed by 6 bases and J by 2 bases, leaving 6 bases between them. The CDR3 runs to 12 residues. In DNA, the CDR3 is TGTGCCAGCAGCCCAGTCACAGATACGCAGTATTTT. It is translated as CASSPVTDTQYF.

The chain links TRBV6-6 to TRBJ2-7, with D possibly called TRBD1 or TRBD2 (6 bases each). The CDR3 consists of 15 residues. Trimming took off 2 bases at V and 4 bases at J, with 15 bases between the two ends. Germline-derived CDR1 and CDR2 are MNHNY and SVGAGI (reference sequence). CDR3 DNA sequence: TGTGCCAGCAGTTACGTAAAACAGGGACTTTACGAGCAGTACTTC. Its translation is CASSYVKQGLYEQYF.

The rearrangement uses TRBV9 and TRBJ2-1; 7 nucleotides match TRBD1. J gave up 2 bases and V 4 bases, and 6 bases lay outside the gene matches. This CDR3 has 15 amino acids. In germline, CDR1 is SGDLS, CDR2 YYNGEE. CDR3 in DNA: TGTGCCAGCAGCCCACACAGGGGCACCTACAATGAGCAGTTCTTC. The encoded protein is CASSPHRGTYNEQFF.

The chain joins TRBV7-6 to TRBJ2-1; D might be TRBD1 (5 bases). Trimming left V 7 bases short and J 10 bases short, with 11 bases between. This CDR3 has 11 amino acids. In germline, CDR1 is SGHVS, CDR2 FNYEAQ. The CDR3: CASTRDGEQFF. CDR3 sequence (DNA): TGTGCCAGCACCAGGGATGGAGAGCAGTTCTTC.

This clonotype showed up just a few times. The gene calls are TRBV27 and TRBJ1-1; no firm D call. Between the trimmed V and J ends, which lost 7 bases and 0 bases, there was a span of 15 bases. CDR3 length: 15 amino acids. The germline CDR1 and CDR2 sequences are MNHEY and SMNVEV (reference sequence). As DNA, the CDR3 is TGTGCCAGCAACTTGGACGGACTAATGAACACTGAAGCTTTCTTT. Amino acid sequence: CASNLDGLMNTEAFF.

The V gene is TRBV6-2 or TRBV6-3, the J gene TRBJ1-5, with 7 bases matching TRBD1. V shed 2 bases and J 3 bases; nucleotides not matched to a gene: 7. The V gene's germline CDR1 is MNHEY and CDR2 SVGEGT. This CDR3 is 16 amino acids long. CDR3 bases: TGTGCCAGCAGTTACGACGGTGGACAGGTCAATCAGCCCCAGCATTTT. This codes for CASSYDGGQVNQPQHF.

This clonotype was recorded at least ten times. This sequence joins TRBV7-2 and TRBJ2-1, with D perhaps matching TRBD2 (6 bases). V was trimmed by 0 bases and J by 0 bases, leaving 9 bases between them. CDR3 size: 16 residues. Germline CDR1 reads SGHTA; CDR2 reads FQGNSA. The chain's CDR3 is CASSLAGGVSYNEQFF. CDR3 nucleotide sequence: TGTGCCAGCAGCTTAGCGGGCGGGGTCTCCTACAATGAGCAGTTCTTC.

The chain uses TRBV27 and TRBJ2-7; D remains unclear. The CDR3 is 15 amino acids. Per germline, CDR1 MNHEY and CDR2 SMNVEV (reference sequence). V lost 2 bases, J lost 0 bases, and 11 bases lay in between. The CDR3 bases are TGTGCCAGCAGTTTAGGGTCAGAGCGCTCCTACGAGCAGTACTTC. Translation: CASSLGSERSYEQYF.

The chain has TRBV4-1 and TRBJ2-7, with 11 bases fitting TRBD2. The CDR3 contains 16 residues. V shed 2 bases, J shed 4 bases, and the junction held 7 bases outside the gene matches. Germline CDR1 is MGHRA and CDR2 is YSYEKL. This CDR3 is CASSQFLAGGEYEQYF. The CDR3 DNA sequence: TGCGCCAGCAGCCAATTCCTAGCGGGGGGAGAATACGAGCAGTACTTC.

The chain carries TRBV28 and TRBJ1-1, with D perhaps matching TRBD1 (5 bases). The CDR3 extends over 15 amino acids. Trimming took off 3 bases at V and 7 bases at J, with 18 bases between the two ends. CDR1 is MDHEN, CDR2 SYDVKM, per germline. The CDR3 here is CASSFPGLTPGEAFF. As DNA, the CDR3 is TGTGCCAGCAGTTTCCCAGGGTTGACTCCGGGTGAAGCTTTCTTT.

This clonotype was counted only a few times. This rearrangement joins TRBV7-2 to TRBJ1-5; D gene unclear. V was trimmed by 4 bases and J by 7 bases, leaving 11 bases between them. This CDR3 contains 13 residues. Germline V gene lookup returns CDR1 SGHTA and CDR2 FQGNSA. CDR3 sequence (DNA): TGTGCCAGCAGCTCTTCCATGGGGCAGCCCCAGCATTTT. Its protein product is CASSSSMGQPQHF.

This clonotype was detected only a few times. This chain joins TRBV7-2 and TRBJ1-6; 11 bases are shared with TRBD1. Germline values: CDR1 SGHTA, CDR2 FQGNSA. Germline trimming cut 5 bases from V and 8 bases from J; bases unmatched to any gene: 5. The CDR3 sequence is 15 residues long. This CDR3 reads CASSHRDRGYSPLHF. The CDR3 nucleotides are TGTGCCAGCAGCCACCGGGACAGGGGGTATTCACCCCTCCACTTT.

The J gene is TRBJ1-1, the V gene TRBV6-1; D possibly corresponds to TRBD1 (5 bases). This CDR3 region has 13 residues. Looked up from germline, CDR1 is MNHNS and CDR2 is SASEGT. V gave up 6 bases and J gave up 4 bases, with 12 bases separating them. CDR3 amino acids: CASSSGQGTEAFF. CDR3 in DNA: TGTGCCAGCAGCTCCGGCCAGGGCACTGAAGCTTTCTTT.

Written as DNA, the CDR3 is TGTGCCAGCAGCTTACTCCCCGGACAGGGGAAGGGGAACACTGAAGCTTTCTTT. Residues: CASSLLPGQGKGNTEAFF. The V call is TRBV7-3, the J call TRBJ1-1; TRBD1 matches at 9 bases. CDR1 SGHTA and CDR2 FQGTGA come from the germline V gene. The J segment lost 1 base and the V segment lost 2 bases, leaving 11 bases of the junction unmatched. This CDR3 is built from 18 residues.

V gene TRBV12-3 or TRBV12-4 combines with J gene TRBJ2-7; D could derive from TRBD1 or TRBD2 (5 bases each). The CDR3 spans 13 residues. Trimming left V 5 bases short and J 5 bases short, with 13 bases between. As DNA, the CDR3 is TGTGCCAGCAGTCCGGGACGGCTTAACGAGCAGTACTTC. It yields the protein CASSPGRLNEQYF.

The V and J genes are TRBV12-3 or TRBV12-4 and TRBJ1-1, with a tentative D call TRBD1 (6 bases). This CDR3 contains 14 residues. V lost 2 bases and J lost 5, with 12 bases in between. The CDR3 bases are TGTGCCAGCAGTTTAACAGGGTGGGGGACTGAAGCTTTCTTT. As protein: CASSLTGWGTEAFF.

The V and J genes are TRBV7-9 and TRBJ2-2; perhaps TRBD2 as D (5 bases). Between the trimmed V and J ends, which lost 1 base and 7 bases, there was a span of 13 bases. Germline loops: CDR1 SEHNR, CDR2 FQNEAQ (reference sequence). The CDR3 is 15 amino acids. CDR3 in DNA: TGTGCCAGCAGCTTAGTGGAGGAAACTGGCGGGGAGCTGTTTTTT. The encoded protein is CASSLVEETGGELFF.

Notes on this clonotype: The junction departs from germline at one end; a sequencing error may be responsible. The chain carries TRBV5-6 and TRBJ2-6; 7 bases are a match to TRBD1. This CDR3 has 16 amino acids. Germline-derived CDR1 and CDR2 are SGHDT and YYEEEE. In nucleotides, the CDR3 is TGTGCCAGCACCTTGGGACAGCCGACTGGGGCCAACGTCCTGACTTTC. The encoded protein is CASTLGQPTGANVLTF.